This record looks at one TCR beta chain sequence and its context. This clone has just a few counts. The antigen it recognizes is unknown. The record has no base qualities; no much larger clone is one base away. Library construction relied on the immunoSEQ multiplex PCR assay. TCRdb took this table from immuneACCESS and kept in-frame rearrangements with V and J called. Such tables lack part of the clones; where checked against another copy, unresolved V genes explain under half of the gap, and the rest is unexplained. This sample is represented by about 81,000 clones; around 94% of them were singletons. Around 4.7% of the sample rests with the top ten. The data stem from a study of control samples from healthy donors and cancer patients (dated by TCRdb to the early 2020s). The CDR3 sequence holds 16 residues, the cysteine and phenylalanine included. The kept DNA is CDR3 alone, 48 bases in frame from the first base. The germline V gene encodes CDR1 SGDLS and CDR2 YYNGEE. Unmatched junction bases come to 5, with V trimmed by 0 bases and J by 2 bases.

Sequenced material: blood. The sequence was obtained from a young woman in good health. Recombination linked TRBV9 to TRBJ1-3; TRBD1 matches 7 bases in the middle. The CDR3 sequence is CASSVGTGVTGNTIYF. At the DNA level, the sequence is TGTGCCAGCAGCGTAGGAACAGGGGTAACTGGAAACACCATATATTTT.